These 17 T cell receptor beta chains were sequenced from one sample in a study of shared clonotypes between healthy human individuals. Positively selected for CCR7, the CD45RO-negative cells used as naive CD8 cells excluded terminally differentiated effector memory CD45RA+ cells. TCRdb keeps only in-frame clones here, not all; method: immunoSEQ multiplex PCR. The sample carries under 850,000 clones, around 92% recorded once. Source material: naive CD8+ T cells sorted from blood. These receptors originate from a man younger than 45 in good health.

J is TRBJ2-3 and V is TRBV9; D gene unclear. CDR3 size: 16 residues. The V gene's germline CDR1 is SGDLS and CDR2 YYNGEE. Between the trimmed V and J ends, which lost 0 bases and 0 bases, there was a span of 11 bases. DNA for the CDR3: TGTGCCAGCAGCGTAGTAGGAATTACTAGCACAGATACGCAGTATTTT. The encoded protein is CASSVVGITSTDTQYF.

The V and J genes are TRBV7-8 and TRBJ1-5; no firm D call. Germline CDR1 reads SGHVS; CDR2 reads FQNEAQ. V gave up 0 bases and J gave up 0 bases, with 9 bases separating them. The CDR3 is 16 residues long. The CDR3 nucleotides read TGTGCCAGCAGCTTAGCCAGGACGGGTAGCAATCAGCCCCAGCATTTT. Amino acids: CASSLARTGSNQPQHF.

The rearrangement uses TRBV2 and TRBJ2-7, with unresolved D. Germline CDR1 reads SNHLY; CDR2 reads FYNNEI. There are 12 residues in the CDR3. Trimming cost V 7 bases and J 2 bases, with 9 bases left between them. Here the CDR3 DNA reads TGTGCCAGCATGGGCGGTGCCTACGAGCAGTACTTC. Amino acids: CASMGGAYEQYF.

Only one count was recorded for this clone. The chain couples TRBV7-8 to TRBJ2-7; TRBD2 agrees at 11 bases. Germline V gene lookup returns CDR1 SGHVS and CDR2 FQNEAQ. The CDR3 runs 16 residues. Unmatched junction bases numbered 7, after V lost 2 bases and J lost 4 bases. The CDR3 loop reads CASSLISSGRTYEQYF. The CDR3 DNA reads as TGTGCCAGCAGCTTAATTTCTAGCGGGAGGACGTACGAGCAGTACTTC.

The chain carries TRBV7-2 and TRBJ2-2, with 7 positions matching TRBD2. V lost 5 bases to trimming and J lost 4 bases; unmatched junction nucleotides: 4. CDR1 and CDR2 from the germline V gene are SGHTA and FQGNSA. The CDR3 covers 14 residues. The CDR3 loop reads CASSPGLSTGELFF. The CDR3 coding sequence is TGTGCCAGCAGCCCGGGACTAAGCACCGGGGAGCTGTTTTTT.

This clone showed up just a few times. V and J are TRBV28 and TRBJ2-3; D uncertain. V was clipped by 7 bases and J by 7 bases, with 9 bases between them. The CDR3 consists of 11 residues. Germline CDR1 is MDHEN and CDR2 is SYDVKM. In DNA form, the CDR3 reads TGTGCCAGCACTGAGACATATACGCAGTATTTT. Protein: CASTETYTQYF.

A note on this clone: At one boundary the junction diverges from the germline segment, which might be a read error. CDR3 loop: CASSLGLSYAF. CDR3 DNA: TGTGCCAGCAGCTTGGGACTTTCCTATGCCTTC. The chain is built from TRBV5-6 and TRBJ2-7; D gene uncertain. Germline V CDR1 and CDR2: SGHDT, YYEEEE. The CDR3 contains 11 residues.

The chain links TRBV9 to TRBJ2-1; D unclear. V lost 0 bases and J lost 5, with 9 bases in between. The CDR3 is 14 amino acids. Germline CDR1 reads SGDLS; CDR2 reads YYNGEE. CDR3 nucleotide sequence: TGTGCCAGCAGCGTAGAAGAGTCCCACAATGAGCAGTTCTTC. Its protein product is CASSVEESHNEQFF.

The V call is TRBV7-9, the J call TRBJ2-7; 12 positions match TRBD2. This CDR3 comprises 17 residues. After removal of 5 bases from V and 4 bases from J, the junction contained 12 bases not matched to a gene. The germline V gene encodes CDR1 SEHNR and CDR2 FQNEAQ (reference sequence). The CDR3 sequence: CASSPLASGRAVYEQYF. Here the CDR3 DNA reads TGTGCCAGCAGCCCCCTTGCTAGCGGGAGGGCCGTGTACGAGCAGTACTTC.

The chain carries TRBV14 and TRBJ1-4, with a weak D call TRBD1 (6 bases). Per germline, CDR1 SGHDN and CDR2 FVKESK. Deletions cut 0 bases from V and 6 bases from J, with 8 bases between. The CDR3 loop spans 14 amino acids. This CDR3 is CASSQDAGDEKLFF. CDR3 in DNA: TGTGCCAGCAGCCAAGATGCAGGGGATGAAAAACTGTTTTTT.

The chain is built from TRBV27 and TRBJ2-7, with D possibly matching TRBD1 (6 bases). Trimming left V 7 bases short and J 0 bases short, with 10 bases between. CDR1 MNHEY and CDR2 SMNVEV come from the germline V gene (reference sequence). There are 13 residues in the CDR3. This CDR3 is CASKETGSYEQYF. As DNA, the CDR3 is TGTGCCAGCAAAGAGACAGGCTCCTACGAGCAGTACTTC.

The genes are TRBV7-9 and TRBJ2-1, with D unresolved. Trimming stripped 5 bases from V and 10 bases from J, with 9 bases between. The CDR3 is 11 residues long. Germline CDR1 SEHNR, CDR2 FQNEAQ (reference sequence). The DNA of the CDR3 is TGTGCCAGCAGCCCGTCACCCGAGCAGTTCTTC. It encodes CASSPSPEQFF.

The chain links TRBV6-5 to TRBJ1-5, with D possibly being TRBD1 (5 bases). From germline, CDR1 is MNHEY and CDR2 SVGAGI. This CDR3 region has 13 residues. Trimming stripped 8 bases from V and 7 bases from J, with 15 bases between. Here the CDR3 reads CASHSGPGQPQHF. For the CDR3, the DNA is TGTGCCAGCCATTCGGGGCCGGGACAGCCCCAGCATTTT.

The chain combines TRBV5-1 with TRBJ2-1; the D gene could be TRBD1 or TRBD2 (6 bases each). Trimming took off 3 bases at V and 1 base at J, with 11 bases between the two ends. The germline CDR1 and CDR2 sequences are SGHRS and YFSETQ. The CDR3 sequence is 15 residues long. This chain's CDR3 is CASSSRGESYNEQFF. DNA for the CDR3: TGCGCCAGCAGCTCGAGGGGGGAATCCTACAATGAGCAGTTCTTC. The full variable domain, rest sourced from reference TRBV5-1 and TRBJ2-1, is KAGVTQTPRYLIKTRGQQVTLSCSPISGHRSVSWYQQTPGQGLQFLFEYFSETQRNKGNFPGRFSGRQFSNSRSEMNVSTLELGDSALYLCASSSRGESYNEQFFGPGTRLTVL.

This clone was counted once. The junction departs from the called germline gene at one end, perhaps through a read error. The chain links TRBV4-1 to TRBJ2-1; 7 bases are shared with TRBD2. The CDR3 spans 14 residues. Germline V lookup: CDR1 MGHRA, CDR2 YSYEKL. This chain's CDR3 is CASSQAGLYNEQFF. Written as DNA, the CDR3 is TGCGCCAGCAGTCAAGCGGGGCTCTACAATGAGCAGTTCTTC.

The V call is TRBV29-1, the J call TRBJ2-5; 14 nucleotides align to TRBD2. The germline gives CDR1 SQVTM, CDR2 ANQGSEA. V lost 1 base to trimming and J lost 5 bases; unmatched junction nucleotides: 6. The CDR3 consists of 16 residues. The CDR3 sequence is CSVEGGLAGDGETQYF. The DNA of the CDR3 is TGCAGCGTTGAAGGGGGACTAGCGGGAGATGGGGAGACCCAGTACTTC.

The V and J genes are TRBV7-2 and TRBJ1-5, with D possibly TRBD1 on 5 matching bases. Per germline, CDR1 SGHTA and CDR2 FQGNSA. Trimming stripped 0 bases from V and 5 bases from J, with 8 bases between. The CDR3 is 14 residues long. The CDR3 is CASSLALGDQPQHF. Written as DNA, the CDR3 is TGTGCCAGCAGCTTAGCGCTAGGGGATCAGCCCCAGCATTTT.